This T cell receptor beta chain was sequenced during a study of T-cell reconstitution after alpha-beta-depleted transplantation in children. This clonotype was counted a few times. Its antigen is unknown. Construction of the TCRbeta library involved unique molecular identifiers. A single record per CDR3 protein comes from TCRdb applying MiXCR to the PCR reads. The sample consists of over 120,000 distinct CDR3 sequences, 8.5% to 10% of them appearing once. Germline assignment: CDR1 DFQATT and CDR2 SNEGSKA (reference sequence). The V end was cut by 3 bases, the J end by 0 bases, with 9 bases between. The CDR3 extends over 13 amino acids. Findings of the study overall: The study reportedly traced alpha-beta T cells about two months after transplant to several hundred expanded graft clones. The high TCRbeta diversity at day 60 in some patients came from surviving recipient T cells and thymic progenitors. Among T cells one year after transplant, newly produced cells accounted for most counts and diversity.

This specimen consisted of PBMCs, mostly from graft donor cells, obtained 180 days after TCRalphabeta/CD19-depleted stem cell transplant. The source is a female patient aged 2 to 10 who had a stem cell transplant for congenital amegakaryocytic thrombocytopenia, so the T cells may come from the graft donor. The genes are TRBV20-1 and TRBJ2-7; a possible D gene is TRBD1 (6 bases). DNA for the CDR3: TGCAGTGCTAGTGGACAGAGCTCCTACGAGCAGTACTTC. Translated, it gives CSASGQSSYEQYF.